The 12 T cell receptor beta chains below all came from one sample that was sequenced in a study of early T cells in non-severe SARS-CoV-2 infection. In TCRdb, the 5' RACE reads were re-called with MiXCR into one record per CDR3 protein. The table lists roughly 32,000 distinct CDR3 sequences, over 9% of them singletons, with less than 15% in the top ten. The specimen sequenced was whole blood. These receptors were taken from an adult who was a healthcare worker with PCR-confirmed SARS-CoV-2 infection or an uninfected control (not recorded which).

There are many counts of this clonotype. The chain joins TRBV12-3 or TRBV12-4 to TRBJ1-6; weak D call: TRBD1 (5 bases). This CDR3 spans 19 amino acids. Trimming stripped 3 bases from V and 2 bases from J, with 20 bases between. The CDR3 region has the DNA TGTGCCAGCAGTTTTAGGGGCCTTCCGGGCCTGACCTATAATTCACCCCTCCACTTT. Its translation is CASSFRGLPGLTYNSPLHF.

The DNA for the CDR3 is TGCAGCGTTGAAGGATGGCAGGGAAACACCATATATTTT. Protein: CSVEGWQGNTIYF. This rearrangement joins TRBV29-1 to TRBJ1-3; D ambiguous. V was shortened by 1 base and J by 4 bases, with 8 bases between the two germline ends. The CDR3 runs 13 residues. Germline V gene sequence: CDR1 SQVTM, CDR2 ANQGSEA.

The table lists this clonotype with many counts. The J gene is TRBJ2-5, the V gene TRBV28, with 9 nucleotides matching TRBD1. CDR3 length: 16 residues. Germline lookup yields CDR1 MDHEN and CDR2 SYDVKM. V was clipped by 0 bases and J by 5 bases; unmatched bases: 7. CDR3 sequence (DNA): TGTGCCAGCAGTTTATGGGTACAGGGGGCTATCGAGACCCAGTACTTC. The encoded protein is CASSLWVQGAIETQYF.

This clonotype was detected ten times or more. The chain carries TRBV29-1 and TRBJ2-2; no clear D gene. The length of the CDR3 is 12 residues. Trimming left V 4 bases short and J 1 base short, with 4 bases between. CDR1 and CDR2 (germline): SQVTM, ANQGSEA. Written as DNA, the CDR3 is TGCAGCGTTGGACAGAACACCGGGGAGCTGTTTTTT. Its protein is CSVGQNTGELFF.

V usage is TRBV20-1 and J usage is TRBJ2-1, with D possibly matching TRBD2 (5 bases). V lost 5 bases to trimming and J lost 8 bases, with 13 bases between them. The V gene's germline CDR1 is DFQATT and CDR2 SNEGSKA (reference sequence). The CDR3 contains 12 residues. The CDR3 loop is CSASRGIDEQFF. The CDR3 coding sequence is TGCAGTGCTTCTCGAGGGATTGATGAGCAGTTCTTC.

The chain has TRBV11-1 and TRBJ1-3; the D gene is possibly TRBD1 (5 bases). Trimming took off 5 bases at V and 0 bases at J, with 14 bases between the two ends. The CDR3 runs 16 residues. Germline V gives CDR1 SGHAT, CDR2 FQDESV (reference sequence). As DNA, the CDR3 is TGTGCCAGCAGCCTACCTGATGGGGCCTCTGGAAACACCATATATTTT. Protein: CASSLPDGASGNTIYF. The full variable domain, its missing parts supplied by reference TRBV11-1 and TRBJ1-3, is EAEVAQSPRYKITEKSQAVAFWCDPISGHATLYWYRQILGQGPELLVQFQDESVVDDSQLPKDRFSAERLKGVDSTLKIQPAELGDSAMYLCASSLPDGASGNTIYFGEGSWLTVV.

In its sample, this clonotype was seen many times. The chain carries TRBV7-2 and TRBJ2-2, with TRBD1 matching over 10 bases. The germline V gene has CDR1 SGHTA and CDR2 FQGNSA. The V and J ends lost 3 bases and 1 base, in that order; junction bases with no gene match: 2. The CDR3 runs 16 residues. DNA of the CDR3: TGTGCCAGCAGCTTGGGGACAGGGGTGAACACCGGGGAGCTGTTTTTT. Its protein is CASSLGTGVNTGELFF.

This clonotype showed up many times. J is TRBJ2-5 and V is TRBV11-2; tentative D call: TRBD2 (5 bases). The V end lost 5 bases, the J end lost 7 bases, and 20 bases lay between the germline ends. This CDR3 is built from 15 residues. Germline assignment: CDR1 SGHAT and CDR2 FQNNGV. In DNA form, the CDR3 reads TGTGCCAGCAGCATCGAGAGGGTAGGAGCGGTGACCCAGTACTTC. Its translation: CASSIERVGAVTQYF.

This clonotype was detected many times. The rearrangement links TRBV20-1 to TRBJ1-2; D perhaps matches TRBD1 (6 bases). Germline CDR1 DFQATT, CDR2 SNEGSKA (reference sequence). The CDR3 length is 14 residues. Trimming shortened V by 2 bases and J by 12 bases, and 22 bases separated the two germline ends. The CDR3 nucleotides are TGCAGTGCTAGATTAGATTCGGGACATGGCCGCCACACCTTC. It yields the protein CSARLDSGHGRHTF.

This clonotype was detected ten times or more. This chain connects TRBV7-9 to TRBJ1-2; no reliable D call. V was shortened by 2 bases and J by 7 bases, with 23 bases between the two germline ends. Germline V gives CDR1 SEHNR, CDR2 FQNEAQ (reference sequence). The CDR3 length is 17 residues. CDR3 DNA sequence: TGTGCCAGCAGCTTATTGTCGCAAGTCCGGTCGGTTCCTGGCTACACCTTC. It translates to CASSLLSQVRSVPGYTF.

The chain couples TRBV10-3 to TRBJ1-1; D is ambiguous. The CDR3 has 12 amino acids. Germline V CDR1 and CDR2: ENHRY, SYGVKD. V dropped 4 bases and J dropped 5 bases, with 8 bases sitting between them. As DNA, the CDR3 is TGTGCCATCAGTGGAGGACTGACTGAAGCTTTCTTT. This sequence encodes CAISGGLTEAFF.

The genes are TRBV9 and TRBJ2-2, with 10 bases matching TRBD2. CDR3 size: 16 residues. CDR1 and CDR2 (germline): SGDLS, YYNGEE. V trimming: 9 bases; J trimming: 0 bases; junction bases outside the gene matches: 8. Here the CDR3 reads CATKRGLAPNTGELFF. Written as DNA, the CDR3 is TGTGCCACTAAGAGGGGACTAGCGCCGAACACCGGGGAGCTGTTTTTT. The whole variable domain, filled in from reference TRBV9 and TRBJ2-2, reads DSGVTQTPKHLITATGQRVTLRCSPRSGDLSVYWYQQSLDQGLQFLIQYYNGEERAKGNILERFSAQQFPDLHSELNLSSLELGDSALYFCATKRGLAPNTGELFFGEGSRLTVL.